This passage covers 30 T cell receptor beta chains from one sample sequenced in a study of T cell clonality in common variable immunodeficiency. The data were produced by immunoSEQ multiplex PCR, yet TCRdb's version contains in-frame clones alone and is incomplete. In total the sample includes about 52,000 clones, none of them seen once. Sequenced input: peripheral blood mononuclear cells. These TCRs come from a person aged 18-69 years in good health.

This clone was observed at least ten times. Coverage ceases 3 residues before the CDR3 finishes, and the germline J gene fills in the end. J is TRBJ1-6 and V is TRBV20-1; D gene unclear. V was shortened by 0 bases and J by 0 bases, with 6 bases between the two germline ends. CDR3 length equals 15 residues. Germline CDR1 reads DFQATT; CDR2 reads SNEGSKA (reference sequence). The CDR3 sequence is CSARDTDSYNSPLHF. The CDR3 bases that were read are TGCAGTGCTAGAGATACAGACTCCTATAATTCACCC.

As to this clone: Read coverage stops 3 residues before the CDR3 terminus; the germline J gene supplies the remainder. The chain has TRBV30 and TRBJ2-3, with 7 bases identical to TRBD1. CDR1 GTSNPN and CDR2 SVGIG come from the germline V gene (reference sequence). This CDR3 contains 14 residues. The CDR3: CAWIGTGDRQPQYF. The part of the CDR3 DNA that was read is TGTGCCTGGATTGGAACAGGGGATCGACAGCCG.

In this sample, this clone turned up many times. The CDR3 reads CASGWEGVVDYEQYF. The covered CDR3 bases are TGTGCTAGTGGTTGGGAGGGGGTGGTTGACTACGAG. The V gene is TRBV12-5, the J gene TRBJ2-7; a possible D gene is TRBD2 (7 bases). The read is 3 residues too short to cover the CDR3 end, so that end is filled in from the germline J gene. Per the germline V gene, CDR1 is LGHNT and CDR2 is FRNRAP. The CDR3 extends over 15 amino acids. The V end was cut by 4 bases, the J end by 3 bases, with 16 bases between.

This clone was observed a few times. Coverage ceases 3 residues before the CDR3 finishes, and the germline J gene fills in the end. V gene TRBV19 combines with J gene TRBJ2-3; D remains unclear. Germline CDR1 LNHDA, CDR2 SQIVND (reference sequence). The CDR3 spans 13 residues. CDR3 bases read: TGTGCCAGTAGCCGACATGGATCGGAGACG. It encodes CASSRHGSET. The entire CDR3 sequence reads CASSRHGSETQYF.

This clone was seen a few times. The read terminates 3 residues before the CDR3 end, so the remaining end is supplied by the germline J gene. This chain connects TRBV2 to TRBJ2-1; D may be TRBD1 (6 bases). V lost 0 bases and J lost 5, with 8 bases in between. The CDR3 has 14 residues. CDR1 and CDR2 from the germline V gene are SNHLY and FYNNEI. The part of the CDR3 DNA that was read is TGTGCCAGCAGTGAAGCGCAGGGGAACAATGAG. Its protein product is CASSEAQGNNE. The entire CDR3 protein reads CASSEAQGNNEQFF.

By share, this clone counts as medium-sized. The missing CDR3 end, 3 residues past where the read stops, is filled in from the germline J gene. The chain has TRBV20-1 and TRBJ2-4; 8 nucleotides line up with TRBD1. V dropped 0 bases and J dropped 9; count of bases not matched to a gene: 19. The CDR3 contains 18 residues. Germline loops: CDR1 DFQATT, CDR2 SNEGSKA (reference sequence). CDR3 region: CSAREFQRGGRGLTIQYF. The sequenced part of the CDR3 DNA is TGCAGTGCTAGAGAGTTTCAAAGGGGTGGCAGGGGGCTAACCATT.

At least ten counts were recorded for this clone. The sequenced fragment ends 3 residues before the CDR3 boundary, so the rest is inferred from the germline J gene. The sample contains more than one DNA sequence encoding this CDR3. V gene TRBV6-4 combines with J gene TRBJ2-3; 12 positions match TRBD2. CDR1 is MRHNA and CDR2 is SNTAGT in the germline V gene. With 2 bases clipped from V and 3 bases from J, the junction kept 0 bases outside the gene matches. The CDR3 totals 15 residues. The sequenced part of the CDR3 DNA is TGTGCCAGCAGTGACGGGACTAGCGGGACAGATACG. Translating it yields CASSDGTSGTDT. The whole CDR3 sequence is CASSDGTSGTDTQYF.

At least ten counts were recorded for this clone. The read is 3 residues too short to cover the CDR3 end, so that end is filled in from the germline J gene. V gene TRBV7-2 combines with J gene TRBJ2-7; D possibly corresponds to TRBD1 (6 bases). The germline gives CDR1 SGHTA, CDR2 FQGNSA. The CDR3 sequence is 13 residues long. Deletions cut 5 bases from V and 0 bases from J, with 8 bases between. The CDR3 is CASSRTASYEQYF. Partial CDR3 DNA: TGTGCCAGCAGCCGGACAGCCTCCTACGAG.

This clone was detected ten times or more. The read ends 3 residues early relative to the CDR3; the germline J gene fills the gap. This chain joins TRBV6-1 and TRBJ2-1; 7 positions match TRBD2. CDR1 MNHNS and CDR2 SASEGT come from the germline V gene. The CDR3 covers 16 residues. The J segment lost 8 bases and the V segment lost 1 base, leaving 11 bases of the junction unmatched. The CDR3 spells CASSEVGGKGNDEQFF. CDR3 DNA (partial): TGTGCCAGCAGTGAAGTCGGGGGGAAGGGCAACGATGAG.

This clone was recorded at least ten times. The sequenced fragment ends 3 residues before the CDR3 boundary, so the rest is inferred from the germline J gene. The chain carries TRBV19 and TRBJ2-7; D remains ambiguous. The CDR3 has 13 amino acids. Trimming stripped 4 bases from V and 5 bases from J, with 12 bases between. Germline values: CDR1 LNHDA, CDR2 SQIVND (reference sequence). The CDR3 DNA, read in part, is TGTGCCAGTAGTAGTAGAAACAGTAACGAG. It translates to CASSSRNSNE. The whole CDR3 sequence reads CASSSRNSNEQYF.

This clone was found many times. The sequenced fragment ends 3 residues before the CDR3 boundary, so the rest is inferred from the germline J gene. The V and J genes are TRBV20-1 and TRBJ1-1, with 8 bases matching TRBD1. The germline V gene has CDR1 DFQATT and CDR2 SNEGSKA (reference sequence). The CDR3 covers 14 residues. J gave up 0 bases and V 7 bases, and 7 bases lay outside the gene matches. The CDR3 bases that were read are TGCAGTGTTGCCCGACAGGGGATGAACACTGAA. This codes for CSVARQGMNTE. The full CDR3 reads CSVARQGMNTEAFF.

This clone showed up many times. The sequenced CDR3 bases are TGTGCCAGCTCACCATTTTTGGCGGGAGGCAAACACAATGAG. The encoded protein is CASSPFLAGGKHNE. The entire CDR3 sequence reads CASSPFLAGGKHNEQFF. This chain joins TRBV18 and TRBJ2-1; 8 nucleotides line up with TRBD2. The read is 3 residues too short to cover the CDR3 end, so that end is filled in from the germline J gene. CDR1 and CDR2 from the germline V gene are KGHSH and LQKENI. V trimming: 2 bases; J trimming: 5 bases; junction bases outside the gene matches: 11. There are 17 residues in the CDR3. The entire variable domain, with the rest obtained from reference TRBV18 and TRBJ2-1, is as follows: NAGVMQNPRHLVRRRGQEARLRCSPMKGHSHVYWYRQLPEEGLKFMVYLQKENIIDESGMPKERFSAEFPKEGPSILRIQQVVRGDSAAYFCASSPFLAGGKHNEQFFGPGTRLTVL.

This clone has at least ten counts. The CDR3 end lies 3 residues beyond the end of the read and is filled in from the germline J gene. V usage is TRBV12-3 or TRBV12-4 and J usage is TRBJ2-2, with D tentatively TRBD1 (5 bases). The CDR3 consists of 14 residues. Trimming took off 3 bases at V and 5 bases at J, with 10 bases between the two ends. CDR3: CASSFLPGTGELFF. The sequenced part of the CDR3 DNA is TGTGCCAGCAGTTTTCTTCCAGGGACCGGGGAG.

This clone was seen at least ten times. The read ends 3 residues shy of where the CDR3 ends; the end is completed using the germline J gene. V is TRBV2 and J is TRBJ2-1, with TRBD2 matching over 8 bases. The CDR3 spans 14 residues. With 4 bases clipped from V and 4 bases from J, the junction kept 3 bases outside the gene matches. The germline V gene encodes CDR1 SNHLY and CDR2 FYNNEI. The CDR3 region is CASSAVAGYNEQFF. Partial CDR3 DNA: TGTGCCAGCAGTGCGGTAGCGGGGTACAATGAG.

This clone was seen a handful of times. Read sequence stops 3 residues before the CDR3 end, and the germline J gene provides the missing end. The rearrangement links TRBV7-8 to TRBJ1-1; TRBD1 aligns across 7 bases. The CDR3 extends over 14 amino acids. Germline trimming cut 7 bases from V and 2 bases from J; bases unmatched to any gene: 7. Per germline, CDR1 SGHVS and CDR2 FQNEAQ. The sequenced part of the CDR3 DNA is TGTGCCAGCAAATCGGACAGGACAAACACTGAA. Protein sequence: CASKSDRTNTE. The full CDR3 sequence reads CASKSDRTNTEAFF.

Turning to this clone: The CDR3 end lies 3 residues beyond the end of the read and is filled in from the germline J gene. The chain joins TRBV7-6 to TRBJ2-1; D may be TRBD2 (6 bases). CDR3 size: 15 residues. Trimming stripped 2 bases from V and 2 bases from J, with 10 bases between. Germline CDR1 and CDR2: SGHVS and FNYEAQ. CDR3 protein: CASSLSRTTYNEQFF. The part of the CDR3 DNA that was read is TGTGCCAGCAGCTTAAGTAGGACTACCTACAATGAG.

Many counts were recorded for this clone. The CDR3 goes on 3 residues after the read ends, and that part is filled in from the germline J gene. The V gene is TRBV4-1, the J gene TRBJ1-2, with 9 bases identical to TRBD1. The CDR3 is 15 amino acids. V lost 2 bases and J lost 4; bases outside the gene matches: 5. In germline, CDR1 is MGHRA, CDR2 YSYEKL. The sequenced part of the CDR3 DNA is TGCGCCAGCAGCCAACGACAGGGGGAGGCCTATGGC. Protein sequence: CASSQRQGEAYG. The CDR3 in full is CASSQRQGEAYGYTF.

There are many counts of this clone. The CDR3 extends 3 residues past the end of the read, so its final part is completed from the germline J gene. The gene calls are TRBV4-1 and TRBJ2-5, with D possibly matching TRBD2 (6 bases). The V gene lost 0 bases and the J gene lost 5 bases, with 10 bases spanning the gap. The CDR3 is 14 amino acids. From germline, CDR1 is MGHRA and CDR2 YSYEKL. The DNA read from the CDR3 is TGCGCCAGCAGCCAAGATTTCCGGGGGGAGACC. Protein sequence: CASSQDFRGET. The full CDR3 is CASSQDFRGETQYF.

This clone was picked up many times. Read coverage stops 3 residues before the CDR3 terminus; the germline J gene supplies the remainder. J is TRBJ2-3 and V is TRBV7-3; D assignment may be TRBD1 or TRBD2 (5 bases each). The CDR3 loop spans 15 amino acids. Germline V gene lookup returns CDR1 SGHTA and CDR2 FQGTGA. CDR3 sequence reads: CASSPVAGSGETQYF. Incomplete CDR3 DNA: TGTGCCAGCAGCCCAGTAGCAGGGAGTGGAGAGACG.

This clone was picked up many times. The sequenced CDR3 bases are TGTGCCAGCAGCCAATTTGTAGGGTTAGAGACC. It translates to CASSQFVGLET. The entire CDR3 protein reads CASSQFVGLETQYF. V is TRBV7-8 and J is TRBJ2-5, with D unresolved. Read sequence stops 3 residues before the CDR3 end, and the germline J gene provides the missing end. CDR1 is SGHVS, CDR2 FQNEAQ, per germline. Trimming left V 5 bases short and J 4 bases short, with 14 bases between. This CDR3 contains 14 residues.

The table lists this clone with many counts. The read stops 3 residues short of the end of the CDR3; the missing end is completed from the germline J gene. The V gene is TRBV7-9, the J gene TRBJ2-3, with 12 bases that match TRBD2. Per germline, CDR1 SEHNR and CDR2 FQNEAQ (reference sequence). The V gene end was trimmed by 7 bases and the J gene end by 5 bases; junction bases not matched to a gene: 7. The CDR3 loop spans 15 amino acids. The part of the CDR3 DNA that was read is TGTGCCAGCACCTTTCTAGCGGGGGGGCAAGATACG. Its translation is CASTFLAGGQDT. The entire CDR3 sequence reads CASTFLAGGQDTQYF.

This clone was seen only a few times. The germline gene is not matched at one end of the junction; a read error may be the cause. Coverage ceases 3 residues before the CDR3 finishes, and the germline J gene fills in the end. This sample also contains other DNA sequences that code for the same CDR3. The chain links TRBV14 to TRBJ2-7, with D perhaps matching TRBD1 (5 bases). This CDR3 comprises 15 residues. Germline V gene lookup returns CDR1 SGHDN and CDR2 FVKESK. The sequenced part of the CDR3 DNA is TGCGCCAGCAGCCAACCCACAGGTTATCCCTACGAG. It yields the protein CASSQPTGYPYE. The full CDR3 reads CASSQPTGYPYEQYF.

This clone was detected ten times or more. The read finishes 3 residues shy of the CDR3 end, and the germline J gene is used to complete it. This chain connects TRBV7-8 to TRBJ2-7; TRBD2 matches 7 bases. Germline V gene sequence: CDR1 SGHVS, CDR2 FQNEAQ. V lost 4 bases, J lost 6 bases, and 9 bases stayed unmatched. The CDR3 has 14 residues. CDR3 bases read: TGTGCCAGCAGCTCTACTAGCGTTGGCGGCGAG. Its protein product is CASSSTSVGGE. From start to end, the CDR3 is CASSSTSVGGEQYF.

This clone was counted between two and nine times. A much more abundant neighbour one base away suggests this may be a read error. The read halts 3 residues ahead of the CDR3 end, with the missing end drawn from the germline J gene. The chain joins TRBV5-1 to TRBJ2-3; possibly TRBD1 or TRBD2 for D (5 bases each). This CDR3 region has 13 residues. CDR1 is SGHRS, CDR2 YFSETQ, per germline. The covered CDR3 bases are TGCGCCAGCAGCGAGGGGCCCAATCAGCCG. It yields the protein CASSEGPNQP. The complete CDR3 reads CASSEGPNQPQYF.

This clone has at least ten counts. The CDR3 goes on 3 residues after the read ends, and that part is filled in from the germline J gene. The chain is built from TRBV19 and TRBJ2-7, with D uncertain. The CDR3 has 12 amino acids. V lost 6 bases to trimming and J lost 5 bases, with 11 bases between them. CDR1 LNHDA and CDR2 SQIVND come from the germline V gene (reference sequence). Partial CDR3 DNA: TGTGCCAGTAGCACCCCTCCGGACGAG. Residues: CASSTPPDE. The entire CDR3 protein reads CASSTPPDEQYF. Supplemented by reference TRBV19 and TRBJ2-7, the full variable domain reads DGGITQSPKYLFRKEGQNVTLSCEQNLNHDAMYWYRQDPGQGLRLIYYSQIVNDFQKGDIAEGYSVSREKKESFPLTVTSAQKNPTAFYLCASSTPPDEQYFGPGTRLTVT.

This clone was picked up many times. The read halts 3 residues ahead of the CDR3 end, with the missing end drawn from the germline J gene. J is TRBJ2-1 and V is TRBV2, with TRBD2 identical over 9 bases. J lost 3 bases, V lost 7 bases, and 10 bases had no gene match. CDR1 is SNHLY and CDR2 is FYNNEI in the germline V gene. CDR3 length: 16 residues. CDR3 bases read: TGTGCCAGCAAGTTCAACCTAGCGGGGTACTACAATGAG. Protein: CASKFNLAGYYNE. The entire CDR3 protein is CASKFNLAGYYNEQFF.

With regard to this clone: The observed sequence ends 3 residues before the CDR3 terminus, with the missing tail filled in from the germline J gene. The V and J genes are TRBV18 and TRBJ1-1; D is perhaps TRBD1 (5 bases). This CDR3 region has 16 residues. Per the germline V gene, CDR1 is KGHSH and CDR2 is LQKENI. The CDR3 bases that were read are TGTGCCAGCTCATCGGTAGCGGGACTCGAGTACAATGAG. Encoded protein: CASSSVAGLEYNE. The whole CDR3 region reads CASSSVAGLEYNEAFF.

In its sample, this clone was seen many times. The CDR3 end is not reached by the read, which stops 3 residues before it; the germline J gene fills it in. The gene calls are TRBV7-2 and TRBJ2-3, with TRBD2 matching 10 bases. Germline CDR1 SGHTA, CDR2 FQGNSA. The J segment lost 6 bases and the V segment lost 8 bases, leaving 8 bases of the junction unmatched. This CDR3 is built from 14 residues. This CDR3 reads CASARASGSDTQYF. The DNA read from the CDR3 is TGTGCCAGCGCCAGGGCTAGCGGGAGTGATACG.

This clone came up many times. The read ends 3 residues shy of where the CDR3 ends; the end is completed using the germline J gene. The V gene is TRBV6-2 or TRBV6-3, the J gene TRBJ2-1; TRBD2 matches at 9 bases. CDR3 length: 14 residues. Germline V CDR1 and CDR2: MNHEY, SVGEGT. V shed 1 base and J 6 bases; nucleotides not matched to a gene: 1. CDR3 sequence: CASSYLAGVNEQFF. The CDR3 DNA, read in part, is TGTGCCAGCAGTTACTTAGCGGGGGTCAATGAG.

This clone showed up many times. The read is 3 residues too short to cover the CDR3 end, so that end is filled in from the germline J gene. The chain carries TRBV15 and TRBJ2-7; the match to TRBD2 covers 11 bases. With 1 base clipped from V and 6 bases from J, the junction kept 5 bases outside the gene matches. CDR1 and CDR2 from the germline V gene are LNHNV and YYDKDF (reference sequence). The CDR3 consists of 15 residues. The sequenced CDR3 bases are TGTGCCACCAGCAGAGGAGGGACTAGCGGATTCGAG. Protein: CATSRGGTSGFE. The entire CDR3 is CATSRGGTSGFEQYF.